This paragraph covers one TCR beta chain sequence. Antigen: not known. The sample is drawn from a study of CD8 T cells in Susac syndrome. As for the study in general: Sequenced Susac syndrome patients included about six with clinically active disease and eight in remission. Study outcomes and limitations: Repertoires of Susac syndrome CD4+ T cells lacked clonal expansion.

Looked up from germline, CDR1 is DFQATT and CDR2 is SNEGSKA (reference sequence). CDR3 length: 14 amino acids. V lost 3 bases and J 2 bases, leaving 14 bases between the germline ends. RNA amounts of roughly 0.45 to 1 ug underwent reverse transcription with random hexamers. With immunoSEQ multiplex PCR, TCR beta CDR3 was amplified across 54 Vbeta and 13 Jbeta. TCRdb independently ran MiXCR on the immunoSEQ multiplex PCR reads; one entry per CDR3 protein. The repertoire has about 190,000 distinct CDR3 sequences, 90% to 97% of them found once; the top ten carry approximately 0.089%. In blood CD8+ and CD4+ T cells, TCR beta underwent sequencing.

Sequencing was carried out using CD4+ T cells from PBMCs. The chain is built from TRBV20-1 and TRBJ2-7; TRBD1 is a possible D gene (5 bases). The TCR sequence derives from a human donor with Susac syndrome. The CDR3 DNA reads TGCAGTGCTAGGTCCAGGGTCATACCCTACGAGCAGTACTTC. It specifies CSARSRVIPYEQYF.